The 15 T cell receptor beta chains reported below all come from one sample, sequenced in a study of control samples from healthy donors and cancer patients. Profiled with immunoSEQ multiplex PCR; TCRdb holds only in-frame clones, not every one. Here the sample spans about 150,000 clones, over 85% being singletons. Sequencing was carried out using blood. Source of these receptors: a man between 50 and 59 years old in good health.

The chain links TRBV28 to TRBJ2-5; 8 bases fit TRBD1. This CDR3 has 15 residues. Trimming at V came to 2 bases and at J to 4 bases, leaving 6 bases not matched to a gene. Germline V gives CDR1 MDHEN, CDR2 SYDVKM. CDR3 nucleotides: TGTGCCAGCAGTTTAGGGGACAGGTGGGGAGAGACCCAGTACTTC. As protein: CASSLGDRWGETQYF.

The J gene is TRBJ1-1, the V gene TRBV6-1, with D unclear. CDR1 is MNHNS, CDR2 SASEGT, per germline. V dropped 2 bases and J dropped 2 bases, with 9 bases sitting between them. CDR3 length equals 14 residues. The CDR3 DNA reads TGTGCCAGCAGTGAACCCGGCCTCAACACTGAAGCTTTCTTT. As protein: CASSEPGLNTEAFF.

The rearrangement links TRBV6-6 to TRBJ1-3; 7 bases agree with TRBD1. The CDR3 loop spans 15 amino acids. The junction had 9 bases not matched to a gene; V was cut back by 6 bases and J by 4 bases. From germline, CDR1 is MNHNY and CDR2 SVGAGI (reference sequence). The CDR3: CASRFDRDTGNTIYF. The CDR3 bases are TGTGCCAGCAGGTTTGACAGGGATACAGGAAACACCATATATTTT.

The CDR3 protein is CASSSRQGYYEQYF. The CDR3 nucleotides are TGTGCCAGCAGTTCCCGACAGGGGTACTACGAGCAGTACTTC. V is TRBV28 and J is TRBJ2-7; the match to TRBD1 covers 8 bases. The CDR3 sequence is 14 residues long. V lost 4 bases to trimming and J lost 3 bases; unmatched junction nucleotides: 5. CDR1 is MDHEN, CDR2 SYDVKM, per germline.

The J gene is TRBJ2-2, the V gene TRBV2; D call uncertain. The CDR3 extends over 13 amino acids. Germline V gene data show CDR1 as SNHLY and CDR2 as FYNNEI. The germline V and J ends were trimmed by 8 bases and 6 bases, with 13 bases remaining between them. CDR3 sequence: CASLRRSAGELFF. For the CDR3, the DNA is TGTGCCAGCCTCCGGCGAAGCGCCGGGGAGCTGTTTTTT.

This clone was detected a few times. V usage is TRBV6-1 and J usage is TRBJ2-4; 7 nucleotides line up with TRBD1. Germline CDR1 is MNHNS and CDR2 is SASEGT. This CDR3 contains 20 residues. Trimming removed 4 bases from V and 1 base from J; junction bases left unmatched: 19. The CDR3 DNA reads as TGTGCCAGCAGTGTCACCGACAGGGTGAGCTTATTTGGGGCCAAAAACATTCAGTACTTC. It translates to CASSVTDRVSLFGAKNIQYF.

The chain links TRBV5-4 to TRBJ2-7, with 11 bases aligning to TRBD2. The CDR3 is made up of 15 amino acids. The junction had 3 bases not matched to a gene; V was cut back by 4 bases and J by 0 bases. Germline CDR1 and CDR2: SGHNT and YYREEE (reference sequence). The CDR3 DNA follows: TGTGCCAGCAGCCTAACTAGCGGGAGCTCCTACGAGCAGTACTTC. Its translation is CASSLTSGSSYEQYF.

This chain connects TRBV18 to TRBJ2-2, with TRBD1 matching over 7 bases. The CDR3 has 15 residues. CDR1 and CDR2 (germline): KGHSH, LQKENI. Losses at the gene ends were 5 bases for V and 4 bases for J; bases not matched to a gene: 7. DNA of the CDR3: TGTGCCAGCTCAAGCCGACAGGGAACCACCGGGGAGCTGTTTTTT. Its protein product is CASSSRQGTTGELFF.

The chain combines TRBV5-1 with TRBJ2-7; TRBD2 matches at 11 bases. This CDR3 has 17 residues. CDR1 SGHRS and CDR2 YFSETQ come from the germline V gene. The V gene end was trimmed by 0 bases and the J gene end by 4 bases; junction bases not matched to a gene: 9. The CDR3 DNA reads as TGCGCCAGCAGCTTGGATGGAACTAGCGGGAGCCTATACGAGCAGTACTTC. It codes for CASSLDGTSGSLYEQYF.

The V and J genes are TRBV6-5 and TRBJ1-1, with a tentative D call TRBD1 (5 bases). CDR3 length: 16 amino acids. The germline CDR1 and CDR2 sequences are MNHEY and SVGAGI. With 4 bases removed from V and 1 base from J, the gap between germline ends came to 16 bases. For the CDR3, the DNA is TGTGCCAGCAGTTCGGCCGGGGCTGGAAAGAACACTGAAGCTTTCTTT. Translation gives CASSSAGAGKNTEAFF.

V and J are TRBV27 and TRBJ2-6; D is ambiguous. V was pared by 1 base and J by 0 bases, with 7 bases between. The CDR3 contains 16 residues. Germline CDR1 reads MNHEY; CDR2 reads SMNVEV (reference sequence). For the CDR3, the DNA is TGTGCCAGCAGTTTATTTGGCTCCTCTGGGGCCAACGTCCTGACTTTC. It yields the protein CASSLFGSSGANVLTF.

The chain joins TRBV25-1 to TRBJ1-1; D might be TRBD1 (6 bases). The V end lost 6 bases, the J end lost 0 bases, and 11 bases lay between the germline ends. CDR1 is MGHDK, CDR2 SYGVNS, per germline. The CDR3 sequence is 14 residues long. CDR3 region: CASRETGMNTEAFF. The CDR3 DNA follows: TGTGCCAGCAGAGAGACAGGCATGAACACTGAAGCTTTCTTT.

V usage is TRBV18 and J usage is TRBJ1-3; possible D gene TRBD1, 6 bases. CDR3 length: 16 residues. Germline V CDR1 and CDR2: KGHSH, LQKENI. V was cut by 3 bases and J by 0 bases, with 12 bases left in between. The CDR3 reads CASSPNDRSSGNTIYF. The CDR3, as DNA: TGTGCCAGCTCACCTAACGACAGGAGCTCTGGAAACACCATATATTTT. Full variable domain (missing parts from reference TRBV18 and TRBJ1-3): NAGVMQNPRHLVRRRGQEARLRCSPMKGHSHVYWYRQLPEEGLKFMVYLQKENIIDESGMPKERFSAEFPKEGPSILRIQQVVRGDSAAYFCASSPNDRSSGNTIYFGEGSWLTVV.

The V call is TRBV6-5, the J call TRBJ2-1, with D hard to call. V dropped 7 bases and J dropped 4 bases, with 5 bases sitting between them. Germline V gene data show CDR1 as MNHEY and CDR2 as SVGAGI. The CDR3 covers 11 residues. The CDR3 sequence: CASTPYNEQFF. The CDR3, as DNA: TGTGCCAGCACTCCGTACAATGAGCAGTTCTTC.

For this clone: The sample carries other DNA sequences with the same CDR3. The chain links TRBV24-1 to TRBJ2-1, with 11 bases lining up with TRBD2. CDR1 KGHDR and CDR2 SFDVKD come from the germline V gene. The J segment lost 3 bases and the V segment lost 0 bases, leaving 0 bases of the junction unmatched. The CDR3 runs to 16 residues. The CDR3 coding sequence is TGTGCCACCAGTGATTTGCTAGCGGGAGGCTACAATGAGCAGTTCTTC. Translated: CATSDLLAGGYNEQFF.